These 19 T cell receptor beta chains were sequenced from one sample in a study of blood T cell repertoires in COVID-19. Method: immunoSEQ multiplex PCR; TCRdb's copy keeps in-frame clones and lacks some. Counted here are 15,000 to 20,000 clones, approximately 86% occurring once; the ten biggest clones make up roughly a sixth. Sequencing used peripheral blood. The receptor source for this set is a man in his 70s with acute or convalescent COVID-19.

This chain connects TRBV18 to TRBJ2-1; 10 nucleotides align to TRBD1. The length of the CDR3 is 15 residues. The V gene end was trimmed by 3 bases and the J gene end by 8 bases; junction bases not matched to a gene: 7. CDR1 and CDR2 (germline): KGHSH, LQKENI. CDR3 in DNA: TGTGCCAGCTCACCTTGGACAGGGGGTCTCGATGAGCAGTTCTTC. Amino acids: CASSPWTGGLDEQFF.

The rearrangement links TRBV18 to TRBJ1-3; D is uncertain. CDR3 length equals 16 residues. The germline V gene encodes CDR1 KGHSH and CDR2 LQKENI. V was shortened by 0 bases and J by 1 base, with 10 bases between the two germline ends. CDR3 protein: CASSPPQVISGNTIYF. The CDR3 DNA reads TGTGCCAGCTCACCACCCCAGGTGATTTCTGGAAACACCATATATTTT.

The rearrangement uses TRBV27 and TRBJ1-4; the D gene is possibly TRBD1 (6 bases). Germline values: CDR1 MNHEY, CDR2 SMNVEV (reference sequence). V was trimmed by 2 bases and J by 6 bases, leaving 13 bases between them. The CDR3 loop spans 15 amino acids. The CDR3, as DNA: TGTGCCAGCAGTTTAAGACAGGCGCGGGATGAAAAACTGTTTTTT. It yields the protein CASSLRQARDEKLFF.

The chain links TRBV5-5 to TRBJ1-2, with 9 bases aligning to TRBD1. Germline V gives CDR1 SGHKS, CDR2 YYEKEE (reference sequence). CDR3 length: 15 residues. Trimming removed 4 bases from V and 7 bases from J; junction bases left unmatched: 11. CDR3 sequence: CASSIQGAGVGGYTF. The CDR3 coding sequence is TGTGCCAGCAGCATACAGGGGGCGGGCGTCGGTGGCTACACCTTC.

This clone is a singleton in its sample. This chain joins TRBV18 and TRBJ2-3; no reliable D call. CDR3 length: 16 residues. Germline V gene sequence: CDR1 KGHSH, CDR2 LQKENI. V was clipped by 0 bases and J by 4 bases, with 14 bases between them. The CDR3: CASSPPMVAYADTQYF. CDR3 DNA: TGTGCCAGCTCACCACCGATGGTAGCCTACGCAGATACGCAGTATTTT.

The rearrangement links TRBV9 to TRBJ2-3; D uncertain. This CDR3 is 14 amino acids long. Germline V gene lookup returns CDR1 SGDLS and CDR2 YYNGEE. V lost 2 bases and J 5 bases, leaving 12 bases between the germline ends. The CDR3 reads CASSVSGPGDTQYF. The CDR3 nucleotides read TGTGCCAGCAGCGTCAGTGGTCCTGGAGATACGCAGTATTTT. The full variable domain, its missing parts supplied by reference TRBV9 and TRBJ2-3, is DSGVTQTPKHLITATGQRVTLRCSPRSGDLSVYWYQQSLDQGLQFLIQYYNGEERAKGNILERFSAQQFPDLHSELNLSSLELGDSALYFCASSVSGPGDTQYFGPGTRLTVL.

The CDR3 loop reads CASSLDSGFSYEQYF. The CDR3 nucleotides are TGTGCCAGCAGCCTCGATTCCGGGTTCTCCTACGAGCAGTACTTC. The chain combines TRBV5-4 with TRBJ2-7; no firm D call. V was trimmed by 4 bases and J by 0 bases, leaving 14 bases between them. CDR1 and CDR2 from the germline V gene are SGHNT and YYREEE (reference sequence). The CDR3 loop spans 15 amino acids.

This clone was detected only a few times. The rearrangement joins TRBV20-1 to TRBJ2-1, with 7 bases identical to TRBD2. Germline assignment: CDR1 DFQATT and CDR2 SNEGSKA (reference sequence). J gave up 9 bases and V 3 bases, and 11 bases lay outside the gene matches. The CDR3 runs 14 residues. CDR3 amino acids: CSASSAGERSEQFF. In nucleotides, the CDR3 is TGCAGTGCTAGTAGTGCGGGAGAACGCAGTGAGCAGTTCTTC.

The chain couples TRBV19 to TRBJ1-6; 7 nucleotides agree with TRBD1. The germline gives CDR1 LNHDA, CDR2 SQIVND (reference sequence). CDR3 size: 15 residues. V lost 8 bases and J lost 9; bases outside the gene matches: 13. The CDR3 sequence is CASAGWTGPGSPLHF. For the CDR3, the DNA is TGTGCCAGTGCTGGGTGGACAGGCCCGGGTTCACCCCTCCACTTT.

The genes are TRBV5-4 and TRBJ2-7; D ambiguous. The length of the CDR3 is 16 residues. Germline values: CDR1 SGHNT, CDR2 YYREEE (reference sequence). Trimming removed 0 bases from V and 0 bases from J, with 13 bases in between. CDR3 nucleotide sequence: TGTGCCAGCAGCTTGGATGCTAATCCAAGCTCCTACGAGCAGTACTTC. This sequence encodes CASSLDANPSSYEQYF. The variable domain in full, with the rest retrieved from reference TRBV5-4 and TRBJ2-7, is ETGVTQSPTHLIKTRGQQVTLRCSSQSGHNTVSWYQQALGQGPQFIFQYYREEENGRGNFPPRFSGLQFPNYSSELNVNALELDDSALYLCASSLDANPSSYEQYFGPGTRLTVT.

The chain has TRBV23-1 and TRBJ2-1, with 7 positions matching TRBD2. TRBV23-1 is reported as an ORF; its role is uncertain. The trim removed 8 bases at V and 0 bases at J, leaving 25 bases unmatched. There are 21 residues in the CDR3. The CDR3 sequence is CASPGTPGIAGIRSSYNEQFF. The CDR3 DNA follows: TGCGCCAGCCCAGGGACCCCGGGAATAGCGGGTATTAGGAGCTCCTACAATGAGCAGTTCTTC.

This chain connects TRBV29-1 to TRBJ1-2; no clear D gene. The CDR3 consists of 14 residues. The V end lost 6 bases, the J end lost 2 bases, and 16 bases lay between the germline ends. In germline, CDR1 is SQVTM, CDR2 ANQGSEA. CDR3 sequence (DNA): TGCAGCGTGGTCTCGGGAACCGTAAACTATGGCTACACCTTC. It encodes CSVVSGTVNYGYTF. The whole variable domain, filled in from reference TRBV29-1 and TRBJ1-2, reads SAVISQKPSRDICQRGTSLTIQCQVDSQVTMMFWYRQQPGQSLTLIATANQGSEATYESGFVIDKFPISRPNLTFSTLTVSNMSPEDSSIYLCSVVSGTVNYGYTFGSGTRLTVV.

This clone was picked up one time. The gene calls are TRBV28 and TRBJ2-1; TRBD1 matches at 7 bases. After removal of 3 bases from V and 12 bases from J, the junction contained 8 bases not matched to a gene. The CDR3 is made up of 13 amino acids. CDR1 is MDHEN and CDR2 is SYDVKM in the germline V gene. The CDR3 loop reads CASSLGTALGQFF. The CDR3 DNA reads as TGTGCCAGCAGTTTGGGGACAGCCCTAGGGCAGTTCTTC. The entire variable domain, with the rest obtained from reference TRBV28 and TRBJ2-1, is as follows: DVKVTQSSRYLVKRTGEKVFLECVQDMDHENMFWYRQDPGLGLRLIYFSYDVKMKEKGDIPEGYSVSREKKERFSLILESASTNQTSMYLCASSLGTALGQFFGPGTRLTVL.

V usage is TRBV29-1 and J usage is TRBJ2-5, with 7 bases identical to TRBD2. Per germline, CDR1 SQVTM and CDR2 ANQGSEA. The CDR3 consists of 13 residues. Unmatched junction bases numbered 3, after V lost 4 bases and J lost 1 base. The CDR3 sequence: CSVGDYRQETQYF. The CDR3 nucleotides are TGCAGCGTTGGGGACTACCGCCAAGAGACCCAGTACTTC. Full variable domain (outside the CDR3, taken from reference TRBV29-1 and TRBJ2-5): SAVISQKPSRDICQRGTSLTIQCQVDSQVTMMFWYRQQPGQSLTLIATANQGSEATYESGFVIDKFPISRPNLTFSTLTVSNMSPEDSSIYLCSVGDYRQETQYFGPGTRLLVL.

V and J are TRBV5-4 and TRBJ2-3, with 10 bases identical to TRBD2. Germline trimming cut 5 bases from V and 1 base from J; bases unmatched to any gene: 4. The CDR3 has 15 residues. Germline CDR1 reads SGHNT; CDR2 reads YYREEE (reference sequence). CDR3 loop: CASSRTSGRTDTQYF. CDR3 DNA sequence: TGTGCCAGCAGTCGGACTAGCGGACGCACAGATACGCAGTATTTT.

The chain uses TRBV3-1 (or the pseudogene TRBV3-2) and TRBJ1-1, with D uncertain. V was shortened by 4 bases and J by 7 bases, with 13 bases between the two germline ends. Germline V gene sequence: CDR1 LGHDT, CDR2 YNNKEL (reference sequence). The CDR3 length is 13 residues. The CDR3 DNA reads TGTGCCAGCAGCCGTGTTACAGTACGTGAAGCTTTCTTT. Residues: CASSRVTVREAFF.

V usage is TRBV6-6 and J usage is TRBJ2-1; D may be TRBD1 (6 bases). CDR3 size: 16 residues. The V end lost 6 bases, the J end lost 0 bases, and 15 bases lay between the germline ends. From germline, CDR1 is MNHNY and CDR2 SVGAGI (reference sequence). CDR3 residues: CASSRSGTPSYNEQFF. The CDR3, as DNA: TGTGCCAGCAGCCGATCCGGGACACCCTCCTACAATGAGCAGTTCTTC.

This CDR3 reads CASSLGTSNTGELFF. CDR3 nucleotides: TGTGCCAGCAGCCTTGGGACTTCTAACACCGGGGAGCTGTTTTTT. The chain links TRBV7-2 to TRBJ2-2; maybe TRBD2 (6 bases). CDR3 length: 15 amino acids. CDR1 is SGHTA and CDR2 is FQGNSA in the germline V gene. V shed 5 bases and J shed 2 bases, with 12 bases lying between them.

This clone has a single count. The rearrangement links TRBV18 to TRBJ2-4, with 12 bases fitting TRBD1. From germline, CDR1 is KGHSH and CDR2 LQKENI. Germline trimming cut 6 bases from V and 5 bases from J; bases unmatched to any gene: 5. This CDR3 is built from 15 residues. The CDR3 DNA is TGTGCCAGCTCTCCGGGACAGGGGGCACAAAACATTCAGTACTTC. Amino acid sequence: CASSPGQGAQNIQYF. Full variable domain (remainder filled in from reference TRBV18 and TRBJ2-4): NAGVMQNPRHLVRRRGQEARLRCSPMKGHSHVYWYRQLPEEGLKFMVYLQKENIIDESGMPKERFSAEFPKEGPSILRIQQVVRGDSAAYFCASSPGQGAQNIQYFGAGTRLSVL.